This T cell receptor (beta chain) originates from a study of T cell repertoires in cytomegalovirus infection. Looking at the study overall: Indicated by public TCR beta signatures were CMV infection and matching HLA type.

Ten or more counts support this clonotype. Its antigen is not identified. TCRdb reprocessed the reads with MiXCR, giving one entry per CDR3 protein. The top ten clones hold about 14% of a sample with 350,000 to 400,000 distinct CDR3 sequences, roughly 34% of them seen once. This CDR3 contains 16 residues. Germline assignment: CDR1 SGHVS and CDR2 FQNEAQ. The trim removed 4 bases at V and 3 bases at J, leaving 8 bases unmatched. This chain links TRBV7-8 with TRBJ1-5; 8 bases fit TRBD1. This TCR came from a human donor in good health (CMV status not recorded). Some clones in this sample may be carry-over from other donors' samples. The source material was cultured PBMCs, sampled from culture after CMV antigen stimulation. The CDR3 protein is CASSSRGQGANQPQHF. CDR3 sequence (DNA): TGTGCCAGCAGCTCCCGCGGACAGGGAGCCAATCAGCCCCAGCATTTT. Using reference TRBV7-8 and TRBJ1-5 for the parts outside the CDR3, the full variable domain is GAGVSQSPRYKVAKRGQDVALRCDPISGHVSLFWYQQALGQGPEFLTYFQNEAQLDKSGLPSDRFFAERPEGSVSTLKIQRTQQEDSAVYLCASSSRGQGANQPQHFGDGTRLSIL.